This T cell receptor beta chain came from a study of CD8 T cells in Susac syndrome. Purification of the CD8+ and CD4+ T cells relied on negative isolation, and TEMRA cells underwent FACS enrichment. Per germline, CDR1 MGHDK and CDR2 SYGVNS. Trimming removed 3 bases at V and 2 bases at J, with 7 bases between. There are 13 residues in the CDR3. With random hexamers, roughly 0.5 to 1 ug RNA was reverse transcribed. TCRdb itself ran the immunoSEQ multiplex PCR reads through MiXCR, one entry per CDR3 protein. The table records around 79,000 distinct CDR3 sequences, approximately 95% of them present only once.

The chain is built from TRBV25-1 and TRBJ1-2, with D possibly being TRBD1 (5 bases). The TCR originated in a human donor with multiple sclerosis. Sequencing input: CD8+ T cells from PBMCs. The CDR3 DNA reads TGTGCCAGCAGTGAGAGGGGAAACTATGGCTACACCTTC. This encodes CASSERGNYGYTF.